This T cell receptor (beta chain) was captured in a study of shared clonotypes between healthy human individuals. Clones were sequenced by immunoSEQ multiplex PCR, and TCRdb holds only the in-frame ones, with some missing. The sample contains 550,000 to 700,000 clones, about three quarters of which appear only once. V lost 4 bases and J 3 bases, leaving 17 bases between the germline ends. Germline CDR1 reads SGHRS; CDR2 reads YFSETQ. The CDR3 covers 15 residues. Input material: memory CD4+ T cells sorted from blood. The subset is: CD45RA-negative fraction. This sequence originates from a woman aged 30 to 39 in good health. The V gene is TRBV5-1, the J gene TRBJ2-7, with D perhaps matching TRBD1 (6 bases). The DNA of the CDR3 is TGCGCCAGCAGCACCGCCGGGACATCAGGCTACGAGCAGTACTTC. It yields the protein CASSTAGTSGYEQYF.